The clone carrying this T cell receptor beta chain was observed at least ten times. This sample was included in a study of neurological immune-mediated disorders. Volunteers at a blood bank in Maryland, USA, were the healthy controls. Sorted libraries drew on about a million CD4+ or CD8+ T cells. Germline loops: CDR1 SGHRS, CDR2 YFSETQ. The CDR3 spans 13 residues. V lost 0 bases, J lost 7 bases, and 10 bases lay in between. With 10-nucleotide random UMIs, 5'RACE was used to make the cDNA. From the 5' RACE reads, TCRdb called clonotypes with MiXCR, one entry per CDR3 protein. The sample records around 30,000 distinct CDR3 sequences, over 3.5% being singletons.

Source material: CD4+ T cells from blood. The clonotype originates from a woman aged 40 to 50 in good health. The rearrangement joins TRBV5-1 to TRBJ2-5; D unresolved. In DNA form, the CDR3 reads TGCGCCAGCAGCTTGGATTTCTGGGGGACCCAGTACTTC. It encodes CASSLDFWGTQYF. The complete variable domain, with remaining parts taken from reference TRBV5-1 and TRBJ2-5, reads KAGVTQTPRYLIKTRGQQVTLSCSPISGHRSVSWYQQTPGQGLQFLFEYFSETQRNKGNFPGRFSGRQFSNSRSEMNVSTLELGDSALYLCASSLDFWGTQYFGPGTRLLVL.